Listed below are T cell receptor beta chains from one sample, sequenced in a study of T-cell reconstitution after alpha-beta-depleted transplantation in children. TCRdb reprocessed the PCR reads via MiXCR and lists one record per CDR3 protein. The data contain hundreds of thousands of distinct CDR3 sequences, around 12% of them singletons. The material sequenced was PBMCs from the stem cell graft donor, taken from the stem cell graft. These receptors all stem from a human donor who donated a stem cell graft to a child with combined immunodeficiency. The CDR3 runs from the conserved cysteine through the conserved F or W. D genes are given only for firm matches. Some rows mark clone size as missing; the rest say once, few, many or name a class of expanded clone.

TRBV20-1	.	TRBJ2-7	.	CSARTSSYEQYF	TGCAGTGCCAGGACTTCCAGCTACGAGCAGTACTTC
TRBV15	.	TRBJ1-2	few	CATSRGRGEGRYGYTF	TGTGCCACCAGCAGAGGTCGAGGGGAAGGTCGGTATGGCTACACCTTC
TRBV29-1	TRBD2	TRBJ2-1	few	CSVDGGAYNEQFF	TGCAGCGTTGACGGGGGGGCCTACAATGAGCAGTTCTTC
TRBV7-2	.	TRBJ2-3	few	CASSSPVAPDTQYF	TGTGCCAGCAGCTCCCCCGTGGCTCCAGATACGCAGTATTTT
TRBV9	.	TRBJ2-1	.	CASSVGGTTYNEQFF	TGTGCCAGCAGCGTAGGTGGGACAACCTACAATGAGCAGTTCTTC
TRBV7-2	TRBD2	TRBJ2-7	many	CASSSPTSGDYEQYF	TGTGCCAGCAGCTCCCCGACTAGCGGGGACTACGAGCAGTACTTC
TRBV5-6	.	TRBJ1-2	.	CASTRGQGTGDYGYTF	TGTGCCAGCACCCGTGGGCAAGGGACTGGGGACTATGGCTACACCTTC
TRBV29-1	.	TRBJ2-3	few	CSVAGIIRTDTQYF	TGCAGCGTTGCAGGGATAATACGTACAGATACGCAGTATTTT
TRBV7-9	TRBD2	TRBJ2-5	few	CASSPGLAGARPETQYF	TGTGCCAGCAGCCCGGGACTAGCGGGGGCCCGTCCGGAGACCCAGTACTTC
TRBV12-3/TRBV12-4	TRBD1	TRBJ2-2	many	CASSFQGAGELFF	TGTGCCAGCAGTTTCCAGGGGGCCGGGGAGCTGTTTTTT
TRBV10-3	.	TRBJ2-1	many	CAISESMDSIEQFF	TGTGCCATCAGTGAGTCGATGGACTCCATAGAGCAGTTCTTC
TRBV7-7	.	TRBJ2-7	few	CASSLSLAPANEQYF	TGTGCCAGCAGCTTAAGCCTAGCGCCTGCCAACGAGCAGTACTTC
TRBV12-3/TRBV12-4	.	TRBJ1-3	many	CASSPTGSGNTIYF	TGTGCCAGCAGTCCTACAGGGTCTGGAAACACCATATATTTT
TRBV15	.	TRBJ2-1	few	CATSRDLVLSSYNEQFF	TGTGCCACCAGCAGAGATCTAGTTCTCAGCTCCTACAATGAGCAGTTCTTC
TRBV6-5	TRBD1	TRBJ2-2	few	CASSYSIRGNGELFF	TGTGCCAGCAGTTACTCCATCAGGGGGAACGGGGAGCTGTTTTTT
TRBV18	.	TRBJ2-3	many	CASSPLPSDTQYF	TGTGCCAGCTCACCACTGCCTTCAGATACGCAGTATTTT
TRBV12-3/TRBV12-4	.	TRBJ2-1	.	CASRKGSEQFF	TGTGCCAGCAGAAAGGGGAGTGAGCAGTTCTTC
TRBV6-1	TRBD1	TRBJ2-6	few	CASKARTGSSGANVLTF	TGTGCCAGCAAGGCGAGGACAGGGAGCTCTGGGGCCAACGTCCTGACTTTC
TRBV10-3	TRBD2	TRBJ2-3	.	CAISESASGITTDTQYF	TGTGCCATCAGTGAATCGGCTAGCGGAATTACCACAGATACGCAGTATTTT
TRBV24-1	.	TRBJ2-1	.	CATRTNKGYNEQFF	TGTGCCACCAGGACTAACAAGGGTTACAATGAGCAGTTCTTC
TRBV2	.	TRBJ1-2	.	CASTQLANYGYTF	TGTGCCAGCACACAGTTAGCTAACTATGGCTACACCTTC
TRBV27	.	TRBJ2-7	.	CASSLLLGIGYEQYF	TGTGCCAGCAGTTTACTCCTGGGGATAGGTTACGAGCAGTACTTC
TRBV7-9	.	TRBJ2-1	many	CASRKGGNEQFF	TGTGCCAGCAGGAAGGGGGGGAATGAGCAGTTCTTC
TRBV25-1	.	TRBJ2-5	few	CASSEFRTEGTQYF	TGTGCCAGCAGTGAATTTAGGACCGAGGGGACCCAGTACTTC
TRBV15	.	TRBJ2-7	.	CATSTGRETAVDHEQYF	TGTGCCACCAGCACTGGCCGGGAGACAGCTGTGGACCACGAGCAGTACTTC
TRBV20-1	.	TRBJ2-5	.	CSARDSAGGGPETQYF	TGCAGTGCTAGAGATAGTGCAGGGGGGGGCCCCGAGACCCAGTACTTC
TRBV12-3/TRBV12-4	.	TRBJ2-2	many	CASSFQGDGELFF	TGTGCCAGCAGTTTCCAGGGTGACGGGGAGCTGTTTTTT
TRBV7-3	TRBD1	TRBJ1-5	few	CASSSRDRSYQPQHF	TGTGCCAGCAGCTCTCGGGACAGAAGTTATCAGCCCCAGCATTTT
TRBV12-3/TRBV12-4	TRBD2	TRBJ2-1	.	CASITSGGLREQFF	TGTGCCAGCATCACTAGCGGGGGCCTTCGGGAGCAGTTCTTC
TRBV24-1	TRBD2	TRBJ2-1	.	CATSDSLAAGDEQFF	TGTGCCACCAGTGACAGTCTAGCGGCGGGGGATGAGCAGTTCTTC
TRBV5-5	.	TRBJ1-2	.	CASSLARGAGYGYTF	TGTGCCAGCAGCTTGGCCCGGGGCGCGGGCTATGGCTACACCTTC
TRBV5-1	.	TRBJ2-5	.	CASSGSNLQTQYF	TGCGCCAGCAGCGGTTCAAACCTGCAGACCCAGTACTTC
TRBV28	.	TRBJ2-1	few	CASSFPLSSHNEQFF	TGTGCCAGCAGTTTTCCCCTATCTAGCCACAATGAGCAGTTCTTC
TRBV24-1	TRBD2	TRBJ2-1	few	CATSDRLATRDNEQFF	TGTGCCACCAGTGATCGACTAGCGACGAGAGACAATGAGCAGTTCTTC
TRBV5-1	TRBD1	TRBJ2-7	many	CASRGDRSSYEQYF	TGCGCCAGCAGAGGGGACAGGTCCTCCTACGAGCAGTACTTC
TRBV4-1	.	TRBJ1-1	.	CASSQQGLGNMNTEAFF	TGCGCCAGCAGCCAACAGGGCCTTGGGAACATGAACACTGAAGCTTTCTTT
TRBV15	.	TRBJ2-7	.	CATSRDPGHEQYF	TGTGCCACCAGCAGAGATCCAGGGCACGAGCAGTACTTC
TRBV29-1	.	TRBJ2-1	few	CSVEANWASDNEQFF	TGCAGCGTTGAAGCAAACTGGGCTTCCGACAATGAGCAGTTCTTC
TRBV12-3/TRBV12-4	.	TRBJ1-2	many	CASSGGGIYGYTF	TGTGCCAGCAGTGGTGGGGGCATCTATGGCTACACCTTC
TRBV5-1	.	TRBJ2-1	.	CASSSMIGRNEQFF	TGCGCCAGCAGCTCGATGATAGGAAGGAATGAGCAGTTCTTC
TRBV9	.	TRBJ2-1	many	CASSVDIRTVANEQFF	TGTGCCAGCAGCGTAGATATTAGGACAGTCGCCAATGAGCAGTTCTTC
TRBV28	.	TRBJ1-1	.	CASSLIAASSYGGKNTEAFF	TGTGCCAGCAGTTTAATCGCGGCCTCCTCCTATGGGGGTAAGAACACTGAAGCTTTCTTT
TRBV5-6	.	TRBJ2-3	.	CASSLEGTSTDTQYF	TGTGCCAGCAGCTTGGAAGGGACAAGCACAGATACGCAGTATTTT
TRBV7-8	TRBD1	TRBJ1-2	few	CASSTQGGGYTF	TGTGCCAGCAGCACTCAGGGGGGCGGCTACACCTTC
TRBV5-1	TRBD1	TRBJ2-1	many	CASSLGQGSGNEQFF	TGCGCCAGCAGCTTGGGACAGGGTTCAGGCAATGAGCAGTTCTTC
TRBV6-5	.	TRBJ2-7	many	CASSSGTLPSFYEQYF	TGTGCCAGCAGTTCCGGGACTCTTCCGTCTTTCTACGAGCAGTACTTC
TRBV20-1	.	TRBJ2-1	.	CSATARYNEQFF	TGCAGTGCTACAGCTCGTTACAATGAGCAGTTCTTC